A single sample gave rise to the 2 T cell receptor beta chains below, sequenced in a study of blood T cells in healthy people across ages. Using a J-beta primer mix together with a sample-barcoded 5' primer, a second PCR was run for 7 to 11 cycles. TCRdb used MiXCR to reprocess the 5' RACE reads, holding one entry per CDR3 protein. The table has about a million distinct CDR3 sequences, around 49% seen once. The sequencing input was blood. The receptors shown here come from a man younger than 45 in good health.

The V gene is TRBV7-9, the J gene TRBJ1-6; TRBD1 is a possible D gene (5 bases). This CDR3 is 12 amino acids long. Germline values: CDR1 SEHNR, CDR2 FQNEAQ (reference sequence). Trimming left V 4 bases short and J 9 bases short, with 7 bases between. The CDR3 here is CASSYDSSPLHF. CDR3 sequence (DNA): TGTGCCAGCAGCTACGACAGTTCACCCCTCCACTTT.

CDR3 region: CASSRILGGETQYF. For the CDR3, the DNA is TGTGCCAGCAGCCGGATTTTGGGGGGGGAGACCCAGTACTTC. The chain uses TRBV27 and TRBJ2-7; 7 positions match TRBD2. The better agreement between TRBJ2-5 and the DNA end casts doubt on the J call. The CDR3 has 14 residues. CDR1 and CDR2 (germline): MNHEY, SMNVEV (reference sequence).